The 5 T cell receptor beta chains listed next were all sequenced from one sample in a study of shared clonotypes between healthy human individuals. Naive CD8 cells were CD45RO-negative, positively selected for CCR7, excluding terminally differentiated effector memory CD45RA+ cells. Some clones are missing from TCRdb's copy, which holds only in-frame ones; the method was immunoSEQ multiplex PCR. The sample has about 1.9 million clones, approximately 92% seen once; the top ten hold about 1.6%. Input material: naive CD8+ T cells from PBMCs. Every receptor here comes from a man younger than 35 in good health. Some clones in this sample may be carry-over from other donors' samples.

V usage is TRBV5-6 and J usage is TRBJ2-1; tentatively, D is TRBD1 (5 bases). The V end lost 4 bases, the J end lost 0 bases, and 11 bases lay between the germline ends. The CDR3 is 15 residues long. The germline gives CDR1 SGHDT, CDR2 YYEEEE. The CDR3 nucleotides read TGTGCCAGCAGCACGACAGCAAGCTCCTACAATGAGCAGTTCTTC. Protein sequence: CASSTTASSYNEQFF.

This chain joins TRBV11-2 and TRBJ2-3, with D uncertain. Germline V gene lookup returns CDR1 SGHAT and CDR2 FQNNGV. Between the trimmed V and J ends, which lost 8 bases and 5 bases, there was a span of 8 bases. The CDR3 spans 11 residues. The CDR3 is CASETGDTQYF. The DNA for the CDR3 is TGTGCCAGCGAAACGGGAGATACGCAGTATTTT.

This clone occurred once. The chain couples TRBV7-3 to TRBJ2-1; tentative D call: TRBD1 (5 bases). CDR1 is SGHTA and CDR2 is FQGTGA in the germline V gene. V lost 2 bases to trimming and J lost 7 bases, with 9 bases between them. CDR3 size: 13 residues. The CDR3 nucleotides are TGTGCCAGCAGCTTACAGGGCCCTAATGAGCAGTTCTTC. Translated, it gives CASSLQGPNEQFF. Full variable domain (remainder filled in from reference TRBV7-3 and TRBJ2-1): GAGVSQTPSNKVTEKGKYVELRCDPISGHTALYWYRQSLGQGPEFLIYFQGTGAADDSGLPNDRFFAVRPEGSVSTLKIQRTERGDSAVYLCASSLQGPNEQFFGPGTRLTVL.

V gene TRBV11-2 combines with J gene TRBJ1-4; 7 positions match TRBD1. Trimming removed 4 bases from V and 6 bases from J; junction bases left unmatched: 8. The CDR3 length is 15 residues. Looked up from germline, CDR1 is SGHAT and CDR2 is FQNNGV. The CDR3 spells CASSSGTDAYEKLFF. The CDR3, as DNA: TGTGCCAGCAGCTCCGGGACAGATGCTTATGAAAAACTGTTTTTT.

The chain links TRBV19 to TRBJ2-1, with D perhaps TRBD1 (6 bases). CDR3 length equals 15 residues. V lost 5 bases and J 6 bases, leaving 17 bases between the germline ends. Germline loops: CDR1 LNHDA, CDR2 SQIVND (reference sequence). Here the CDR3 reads CASSGTGFLGNEQFF. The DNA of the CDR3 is TGTGCCAGTAGTGGAACAGGGTTTCTGGGCAATGAGCAGTTCTTC.